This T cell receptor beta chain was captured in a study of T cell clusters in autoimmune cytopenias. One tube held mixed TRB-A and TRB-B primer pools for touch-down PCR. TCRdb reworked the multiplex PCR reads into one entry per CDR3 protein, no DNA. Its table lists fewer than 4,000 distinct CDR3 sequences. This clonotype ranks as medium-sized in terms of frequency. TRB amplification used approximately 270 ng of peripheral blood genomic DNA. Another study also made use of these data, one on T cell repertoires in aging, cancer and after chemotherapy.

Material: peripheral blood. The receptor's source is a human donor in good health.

Here the CDR3 reads CASSPHPYEQYF. The rearrangement joins TRBV27 to TRBJ2-7. The germline gives CDR1 MNHEY, CDR2 SMNVEV (reference sequence). The CDR3 runs to 12 residues.